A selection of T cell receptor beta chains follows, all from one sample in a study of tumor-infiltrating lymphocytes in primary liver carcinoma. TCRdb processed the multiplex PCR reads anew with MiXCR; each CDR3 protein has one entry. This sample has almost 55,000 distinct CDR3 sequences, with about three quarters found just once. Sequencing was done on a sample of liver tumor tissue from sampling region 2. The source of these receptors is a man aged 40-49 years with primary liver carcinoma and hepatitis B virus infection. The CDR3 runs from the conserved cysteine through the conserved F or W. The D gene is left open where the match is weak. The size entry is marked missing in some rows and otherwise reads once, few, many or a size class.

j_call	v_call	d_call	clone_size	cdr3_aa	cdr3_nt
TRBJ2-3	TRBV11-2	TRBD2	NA	CANSPPTSGGTDTQYF	TGTGCCAACAGCCCCCCGACTAGCGGAGGCACAGATACGCAGTATTTT
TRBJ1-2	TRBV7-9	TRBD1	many	CASSPGTGRGYTF	TGTGCCAGCAGCCCCGGGACAGGGCGCGGCTACACCTTC
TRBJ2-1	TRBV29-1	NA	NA	CGVDQAGSWVSSYNEQFF	TGCGGCGTTGATCAGGCAGGGTCTTGGGTATCCTCCTACAATGAGCAGTTCTTC
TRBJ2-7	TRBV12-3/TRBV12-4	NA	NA	CASRLRGGGNYERCF	TGTGCCAGCAGGCTACGAGGAGGGGGGAACTACGAGCGGTGCTTC
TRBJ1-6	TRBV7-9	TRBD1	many	CASSSGQGRNSPLHF	TGTGCCAGCAGCTCGGGACAGGGGAGAAATTCACCCCTCCACTTT
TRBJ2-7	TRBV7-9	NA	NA	CASSLEAGQALRGQYF	TGTGCCAGCAGCTTAGAGGCGGGCCAGGCCTTGCGCGGGCAGTACTTC
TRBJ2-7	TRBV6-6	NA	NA	CASSYLPQRTYKQYF	TGTGCCAGCAGTTATTTGCCGCAACGGACCTACAAGCAGTACTTC
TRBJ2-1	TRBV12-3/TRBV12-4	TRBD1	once	CASSTDRGNDKFF	TGCGCCAGCAGCACGGACAGGGGTAATGACAAGTTCTTC
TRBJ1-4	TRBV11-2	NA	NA	CDSSADPRDGRSNEKLFF	TGTGACAGCAGTGCCGACCCCCGGGACGGGCGATCTAATGAAAAACTGTTTTTC
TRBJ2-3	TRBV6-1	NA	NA	CASSAGASIDTQYF	TGTGCCAGCAGTGCGGGAGCCAGCATAGATACGCAGTATTTT
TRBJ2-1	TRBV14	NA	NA	CASSPGTQDEQFF	TGTGCTAGCAGTCCCGGGACTCAGGATGAGCAGTTCTTC
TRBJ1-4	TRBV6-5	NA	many	CASSYWGANDEKLFF	TGTGCCAGCAGTTACTGGGGGGCGAATGACGAAAAACTGTTTTTT
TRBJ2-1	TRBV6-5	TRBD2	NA	CASSSGGLAIYNEQFF	TGTGCCAGCAGTTCCGGTGGACTAGCGATATACAATGAGCAGTTCTTC
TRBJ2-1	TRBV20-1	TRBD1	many	CSARAPQGDEQFF	TGCAGTGCTAGAGCTCCACAGGGGGATGAGCAGTTCTTC
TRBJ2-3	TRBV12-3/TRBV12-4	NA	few	CASSQGLSTNTQYF	TGTGCCAGCAGTCAGGGTTTGTCTACAAATACGCAGTATTTT
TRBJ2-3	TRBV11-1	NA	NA	CASSKGLAASTDTQYF	TGTGCCAGTAGCAAGGGACTGGCGGCTAGCACAGATACGCAGTATTTT
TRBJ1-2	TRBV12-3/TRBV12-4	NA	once	CASSFLIGPEFYDYTF	TGTGCCAGCAGTTTTCTCATTGGACCCGAATTCTATGACTACACCTTC
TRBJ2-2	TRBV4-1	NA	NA	CTSSPEEGLDTGELLF	TGCACCAGCAGCCCAGAAGAGGGTCTCGACACTGGGGAGCTGCTTTTT
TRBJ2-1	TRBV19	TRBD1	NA	CACSRGADRGTYNEQFF	TGTGCCTGTAGTAGAGGCGCGGACAGGGGCACCTACAATGAGCAGTTCTTC
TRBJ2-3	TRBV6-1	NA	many	CASRRTGDTQYF	TGTGCCAGCAGGCGGACGGGGGATACGCAGTATTTT
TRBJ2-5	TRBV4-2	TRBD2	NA	CASSQGQLAGVGETQCF	TGTGCCAGCAGCCAGGGACAACTAGCGGGAGTCGGGGAGACCCAGTGCTTC
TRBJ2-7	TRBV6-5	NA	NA	CASGYSTPSRSNEHYF	TGTGCCAGCGGTTACAGCACGCCTAGCAGGAGCAACGAGCACTACTTC
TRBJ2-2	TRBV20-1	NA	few	CSADIANTGELFF	TGCAGTGCCGACATAGCGAACACCGGGGAGCTGTTTTTT
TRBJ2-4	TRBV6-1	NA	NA	CANRPTGGTVQAKNIQYF	TGCGCCAACAGGCCGACAGGCGGAACTGTTCAAGCCAAAAACATTCAGTACTTC
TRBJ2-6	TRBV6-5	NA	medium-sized	CASSYLGSSGANVLTF	TGTGCCAGCAGTTACTTAGGCAGCTCTGGGGCCAACGTCCTGACTTTC
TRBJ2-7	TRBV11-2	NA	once	CASGLTDTAYERYF	TGTGCCAGTGGCTTAACTGACACTGCCTACGAGCGGTACTTC
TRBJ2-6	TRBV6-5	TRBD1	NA	CASSPQTGAGTNVLTF	TGTGCCAGTAGTCCTCAAACAGGGGCAGGGACCAACGTCCTGACTTTC
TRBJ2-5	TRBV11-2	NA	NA	CASSYLIEAGETQYF	TGTGCCAGCAGCTACCTGATAGAAGCGGGAGAGACCCAGTACTTC
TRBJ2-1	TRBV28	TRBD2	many	CATNSGSGNEQFF	TGTGCCACCAATAGCGGGAGTGGCAATGAGCAGTTCTTC
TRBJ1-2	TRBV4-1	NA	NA	CASNETANYVYTF	TGCGCCAGCAATGAGACAGCTAACTATGTCTACACCTTC
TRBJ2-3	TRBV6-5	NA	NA	CASSYQTPKDTQYF	TGTGCTAGCAGTTACCAAACTCCCAAAGATACGCAGTATTTT
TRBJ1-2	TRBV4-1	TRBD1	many	CASSQVTGDGYTF	TGCGCCAGCAGCCAAGTAACAGGGGACGGCTACACCTTC
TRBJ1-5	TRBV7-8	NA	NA	CANSLTAGGVQPQHF	TGTGCCAACAGCTTAACTGCGGGGGGGGTTCAGCCCCAGCACTTT
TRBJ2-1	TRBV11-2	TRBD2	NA	CAGSHSSTSGRGGGFF	TGTGCCGGCAGCCACTCTTCGACAAGCGGGAGGGGAGGCGGGTTCTTC
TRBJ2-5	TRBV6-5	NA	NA	CASSYRRLDPEAETQYF	TGTGCCAGCAGTTACAGAAGGTTGGACCCGGAAGCAGAGACCCAGTACTTC
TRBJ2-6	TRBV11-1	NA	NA	CASSPRGSDVDSGANVLTF	TGTGCCAGCAGCCCCCGGGGGAGCGATGTTGACTCTGGGGCCAACGTCCTTACTTTC
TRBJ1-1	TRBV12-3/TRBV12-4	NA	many	CASSFPPTRQAFF	TGTGCCAGCAGTTTCCCCCCCACCCGGCAAGCTTTCTTT
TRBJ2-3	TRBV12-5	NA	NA	CASCFYGVDTQYF	TGTGCTAGTTGCTTCTACGGGGTCGATACGCAGTATTTT
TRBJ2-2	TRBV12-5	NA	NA	CASGFSGASNSGELFF	TGTGCTAGTGGTTTCTCCGGGGCATCGAACAGCGGGGAGCTGTTTTTT
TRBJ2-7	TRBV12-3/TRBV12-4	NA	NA	CVSSKQPFPGEQYF	TGTGTCAGCAGTAAGCAGCCTTTTCCCGGTGAGCAGTACTTC
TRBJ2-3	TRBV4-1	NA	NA	CTISQVGTYTDTQYF	TGCACCATCAGCCAAGTCGGGACCTACACAGATACGCAGTATTTT
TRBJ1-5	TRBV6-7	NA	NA	CASSYRTAF	TGTGCCAGCAGTTACAGGACAGCCTTT
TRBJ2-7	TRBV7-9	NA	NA	CASSSDRRAFDEQCF	TGTGCCAGCAGCTCCGACCGGCGAGCTTTTGACGAGCAGTGCTTC
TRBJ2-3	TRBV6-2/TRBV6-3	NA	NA	CDSSYRDERDTQYF	TGTGACAGCAGTTACCGGGATGAAAGAGATACGCAGTATTTT
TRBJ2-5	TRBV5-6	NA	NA	CVSSFTWRETQYF	TGTGTCAGCAGCTTCACATGGCGGGAGACCCAGTACTTC
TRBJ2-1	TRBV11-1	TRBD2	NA	CASSLGLAGEVDNDQFF	TGTGCCAGTAGCCTGGGTCTAGCGGGAGAAGTTGACAATGATCAGTTCTTC
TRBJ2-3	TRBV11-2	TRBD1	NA	CASSLRGGQITMF	TGTGCCAGCAGCTTACGAGGGGGACAGATAACGATGTTT
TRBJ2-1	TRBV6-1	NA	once	CASSEQSEQSF	TGTGCTAGCAGTGAACAGAGTGAGCAGTCCTTC
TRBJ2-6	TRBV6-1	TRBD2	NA	CVSSLGGGGATVLTF	TGTGTCAGCAGTCTCGGTGGCGGGGGGGCCACCGTCCTGACTTTC
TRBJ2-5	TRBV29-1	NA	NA	CSVGGMAAETQYF	TGTAGCGTTGGTGGGATGGCCGCTGAAACCCAGTACTTC
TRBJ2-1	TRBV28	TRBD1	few	CASSTPGQGASNEEFF	TGTGCCAGCAGTACTCCGGGACAGGGGGCGAGTAATGAGGAGTTCTTC
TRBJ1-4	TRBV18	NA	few	CASSPMGRDNEKLFF	TGTGCCAGCTCACCAATGGGACGGGATAATGAAAAACTGTTTTTT
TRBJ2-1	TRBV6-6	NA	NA	CTSSTERGRNEQFF	TGTACCAGCAGTACCGAAAGGGGTCGGAATGAGCAGTTCTTC
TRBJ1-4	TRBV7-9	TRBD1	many	CASSSTGAEKLFF	TGTGCCAGCAGCTCGACAGGGGCTGAAAAACTGTTTTTT
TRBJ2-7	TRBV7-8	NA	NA	CASSLRTQTVSYEHYF	TGTGCCAGCAGTTTACGGACCCAGACAGTCTCCTACGAGCACTACTTC
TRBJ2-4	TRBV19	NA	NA	CASSIYRGPKNIRYF	TGTGCCAGTAGTATCTACAGAGGACCCAAAAACATTCGGTACTTC
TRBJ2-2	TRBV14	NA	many	CASSPPGRVNTGELFF	TGTGCCAGCAGCCCCCCGGGCAGGGTGAACACCGGGGAGCTGTTTTTT
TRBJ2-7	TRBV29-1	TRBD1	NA	CSVITGGCPYKQYF	TGCAGCGTTATAACAGGGGGCTGTCCCTACAAGCAGTACTTC
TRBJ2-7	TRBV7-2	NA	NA	CASSARYLSSYEQYF	TGTGCCAGCAGCGCGCGTTATTTATCCTCCTACGAGCAGTACTTC
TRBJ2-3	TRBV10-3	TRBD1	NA	CAIGDRAGIDTQYF	TGTGCCATCGGCGACAGGGCTGGCATAGATACGCAGTATTTT